This TCR beta chain stems from a study of beta chain features in type 1 diabetes. Every isolated RNA sample was fully reverse transcribed, so sequencing captured expressed TCRB transcripts. The method was immunoSEQ multiplex PCR; TCRdb's version includes in-frame clones alone and lacks a portion of them. The sample carries fewer than 20,000 clones, approximately 40% recorded once. The table lists this clone with a count of one. V was shortened by 0 bases and J by 0 bases, with 19 bases between the two germline ends. The CDR3 covers 18 residues. Germline CDR1 SGHRS, CDR2 YFSETQ. The sequence came from a woman aged 40 to 50 in good health. The V and J genes are TRBV5-1 and TRBJ2-7; a possible D gene is TRBD2 (7 bases). The source material was stem cell memory CD4+ T cells from blood. In DNA form, the CDR3 reads TGCGCCAGCAGCTTGGTAGGTGGCGGGGGCCCTAGCTCCTACGAGCAGTACTTC. Protein product: CASSLVGGGGPSSYEQYF.